This passage covers 9 T cell receptor beta chains from one sample sequenced in a study of shared T cell receptors in the human thymus. Measured with immunoSEQ multiplex PCR; TCRdb has only the in-frame clones, and not every one. The table records roughly 710,000 clones, 75% to 90% of them present only once. This same sample was also part of a study on human thymus T cells.

The sequencing input was thymocytes. The receptors derive from a girl less than two years old with a congenital heart defect.

This chain uses TRBV7-6 with TRBJ2-6; 10 nucleotides line up with TRBD1. Per the germline V gene, CDR1 is SGHVS and CDR2 is FNYEAQ. V lost 5 bases, J lost 2 bases, and 9 bases stayed unmatched. The CDR3 contains 18 residues. Here the CDR3 reads CASSRDRGDFPGANVLTF. The CDR3 DNA sequence: TGTGCCAGCAGCAGGGACAGGGGTGATTTTCCTGGGGCCAACGTCCTGACTTTC.

The gene calls are TRBV18 and TRBJ2-7, with a weak D call TRBD1 (5 bases). This CDR3 has 14 amino acids. Trimming took off 4 bases at V and 4 bases at J, with 14 bases between the two ends. Per germline, CDR1 KGHSH and CDR2 LQKENI. CDR3 nucleotides: TGTGCCAGCTCACTCGGAAGGGGCAGGTACGAGCAGTACTTC. Protein product: CASSLGRGRYEQYF.

The gene calls are TRBV11-2 and TRBJ1-2; 9 bases match TRBD1. Germline loops: CDR1 SGHAT, CDR2 FQNNGV. J gave up 8 bases and V 3 bases, and 1 base lay outside the gene matches. The CDR3 runs to 12 residues. The chain's CDR3 is CASSFTGGGYTF. The CDR3 coding sequence is TGTGCCAGCAGCTTCACAGGGGGCGGCTACACCTTC. Based on the CDR3 plus reference TRBV11-2 and TRBJ1-2, the full variable domain is EAGVAQSPRYKIIEKRQSVAFWCNPISGHATLYWYQQILGQGPKLLIQFQNNGVVDDSQLPKDRFSAERLKGVDSTLKIQPAKLEDSAVYLCASSFTGGGYTFGSGTRLTVV.

V and J are TRBV6-1 and TRBJ1-4, with D uncertain. Trimming took 4 bases from V and 10 from J, leaving 16 bases between them. The V gene's germline CDR1 is MNHNS and CDR2 SASEGT. CDR3 length equals 14 residues. In DNA form, the CDR3 reads TGTGCCAGCAGTGTGTTACCCCTGTCGCGAAAACTGTTTTTT. It encodes CASSVLPLSRKLFF.

This rearrangement joins TRBV6-5 to TRBJ2-1; a weak D match, TRBD2 (5 bases). Between the trimmed V and J ends, which lost 5 bases and 5 bases, there was a span of 10 bases. Germline V CDR1 and CDR2: MNHEY, SVGAGI. CDR3 length: 13 residues. The CDR3 sequence: CASSDRTHNEQFF. The DNA for the CDR3 is TGTGCCAGCAGTGACCGGACTCACAATGAGCAGTTCTTC.

This sequence joins TRBV10-2 and TRBJ1-2; tentative D call: TRBD1 (5 bases). Germline V gives CDR1 WSHSY, CDR2 SAAADI. V was shortened by 6 bases and J by 6 bases, with 8 bases between the two germline ends. There are 11 residues in the CDR3. CDR3 coding DNA: TGCGCCAGCAGGGGGGGGGATGGCTACACCTTC. Amino acids: CASRGGDGYTF.

The rearrangement links TRBV5-1 to TRBJ1-6; D is possibly TRBD1 (5 bases). The germline V gene encodes CDR1 SGHRS and CDR2 YFSETQ. Trimming pared 4 bases from V and 8 bases from J, leaving 16 bases between. The CDR3 is made up of 15 amino acids. CDR3 nucleotides: TGCGCCAGCAGCCCGGAGGGGACCGACCATTCACCCCTCCACTTT. Amino acids: CASSPEGTDHSPLHF.

This clone was observed a few times. The V gene is TRBV12-5, the J gene TRBJ1-2; D gene unclear. V dropped 0 bases and J dropped 2 bases, with 19 bases sitting between them. This CDR3 spans 18 amino acids. CDR1 is LGHNT and CDR2 is FRNRAP in the germline V gene. The CDR3 reads CASGLVQFGSPTNYGYTF. The DNA of the CDR3 is TGTGCTAGTGGTTTGGTACAGTTTGGGAGCCCGACAAACTATGGCTACACCTTC.

The genes are TRBV4-1 and TRBJ1-1; the match to TRBD1 covers 7 bases. Germline V CDR1 and CDR2: MGHRA, YSYEKL. V shed 3 bases and J 0 bases; nucleotides not matched to a gene: 4. CDR3 length: 15 residues. CDR3 DNA sequence: TGCGCCAGCAGCCAGCGCGACAGGGTGAACACTGAAGCTTTCTTT. The encoded protein is CASSQRDRVNTEAFF.